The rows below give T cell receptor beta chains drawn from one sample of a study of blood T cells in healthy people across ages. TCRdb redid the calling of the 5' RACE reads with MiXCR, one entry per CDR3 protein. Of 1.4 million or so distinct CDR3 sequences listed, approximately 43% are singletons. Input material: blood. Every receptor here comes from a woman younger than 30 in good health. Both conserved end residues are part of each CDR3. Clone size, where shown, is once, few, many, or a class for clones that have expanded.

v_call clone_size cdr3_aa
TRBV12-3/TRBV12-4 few CASSTDLPSLGYTF
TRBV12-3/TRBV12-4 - CASSDDRGRDGYTF
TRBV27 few CASSLLTSGGADEQFF
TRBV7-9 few CASSWVGSNQPQHF
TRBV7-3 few CASSKDRGSYEQYF
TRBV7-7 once CASSWTRQETQYF
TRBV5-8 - CASSIGLAGVVGSSYNEQFF
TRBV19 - CASSPRGTGDEQYF
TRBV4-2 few CASSQGNRQSSYEQYF
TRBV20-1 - CSAENRVGGEQYF
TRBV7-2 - CASSSPGPRSTDTQYF
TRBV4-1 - CASSQAQTGISYGYTF
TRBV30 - CACSRGANTEAFF
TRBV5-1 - CASSPTQSADTQYF
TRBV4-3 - CASSQDLGQYEQYF
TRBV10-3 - CAISESGGPYF
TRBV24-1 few CATSDSGTYNEQFF
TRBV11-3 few CASSSGETEAFF
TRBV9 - CASSGTGFNYGYTF
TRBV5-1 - CASSSTANTGELFF
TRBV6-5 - CASSYSISDGGGYGYTF
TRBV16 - CASSQSGQTNEKLFF
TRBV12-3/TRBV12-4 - CASSAGQGAAGNTIYF
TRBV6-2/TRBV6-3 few CASSPLYSEAFF
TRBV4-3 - CASSLQTGSDTGELFF
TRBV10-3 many CAIREVQGAVNSPLHF
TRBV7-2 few CASSFGHRFYPETQYF
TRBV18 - CASSPPGQGNGQYF
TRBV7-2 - CASSLQLAGGRNEQYF
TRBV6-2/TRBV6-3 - CASSYSSQVSTQHF
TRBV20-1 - CSASGDPETQYF